One sample yielded the 21 T cell receptor beta chains listed below, sequenced in a study of T cell responses to AZD1222 COVID-19 vaccine. Sequencing was performed with immunoSEQ multiplex PCR; in TCRdb, only in-frame clones are kept and a portion is missing. This sample yields 180,000 or so clones, of which about nine tenths are seen a single time; around 1.9% belongs to the top ten. The input for sequencing was peripheral blood, taken 28 days after the second AZD1222 dose. Source of these receptors: an adult who received the AZD1222 COVID-19 vaccine.

V usage is TRBV5-1 and J usage is TRBJ2-5; 8 bases align to TRBD2. Germline CDR1 reads SGHRS; CDR2 reads YFSETQ. Trimming removed 1 base from V and 1 base from J; junction bases left unmatched: 6. The CDR3 runs 16 residues. CDR3 amino acids: CASSLRSGGPQETQYF. The CDR3 DNA reads as TGCGCCAGCAGCTTGAGGAGCGGGGGCCCCCAAGAGACCCAGTACTTC.

This clone was found once. The rearrangement joins TRBV2 to TRBJ2-7; D is uncertain. Germline CDR1 and CDR2: SNHLY and FYNNEI. Trimming left V 2 bases short and J 9 bases short, with 8 bases between. The CDR3 loop spans 11 amino acids. The CDR3 here is CASSERSVQYF. The DNA of the CDR3 is TGTGCCAGCAGTGAAAGGTCAGTGCAGTACTTC.

This rearrangement joins TRBV2 to TRBJ1-2, with 7 bases that match TRBD1. The germline V gene has CDR1 SNHLY and CDR2 FYNNEI. The CDR3 contains 16 residues. V shed 2 bases and J 0 bases; nucleotides not matched to a gene: 6. The CDR3 spells CASSETGTAANYGYTF. CDR3 in DNA: TGTGCCAGCAGTGAAACCGGGACAGCAGCTAACTATGGCTACACCTTC.

The count of this clone is one. The V and J genes are TRBV13 and TRBJ1-1; 8 nucleotides match TRBD1. Trimming cost V 4 bases and J 0 bases; bases outside gene matches: 7. This CDR3 contains 16 residues. Germline lookup yields CDR1 PRHDT and CDR2 FYEKMQ (reference sequence). CDR3 DNA sequence: TGTGCCAGCAGCTCCCGAACGACAGGGGTGAACACTGAAGCTTTCTTT. It codes for CASSSRTTGVNTEAFF.

The chain couples TRBV5-6 to TRBJ1-5; weak D call: TRBD1 (5 bases). CDR1 and CDR2 from the germline V gene are SGHDT and YYEEEE. This CDR3 has 15 amino acids. Between the trimmed V and J ends, which lost 0 bases and 5 bases, there was a span of 12 bases. The CDR3 loop is CASSLGGVKHQPQHF. DNA of the CDR3: TGTGCCAGCAGCTTGGGAGGGGTGAAGCATCAGCCCCAGCATTTT.

The V call is TRBV5-1, the J call TRBJ1-1; a possible D gene is TRBD1 (5 bases). The CDR3 extends over 16 amino acids. Deletions cut 1 base from V and 1 base from J, with 14 bases between. The germline V gene encodes CDR1 SGHRS and CDR2 YFSETQ. The CDR3 reads CASSLWGGGRNTEAFF. As DNA, the CDR3 is TGCGCCAGCAGCTTGTGGGGCGGGGGAAGGAACACTGAAGCTTTCTTT.

The rearrangement joins TRBV18 to TRBJ2-3; either TRBD1 or TRBD2 may fit D (5 bases each). The germline V and J ends were trimmed by 5 bases and 2 bases, with 14 bases remaining between them. The germline gives CDR1 KGHSH, CDR2 LQKENI. This CDR3 has 15 residues. The CDR3 region has the DNA TGTGCCAGCTCAACCTTTGAGGGGAACACAGATACGCAGTATTTT. Translated, it gives CASSTFEGNTDTQYF.

The chain employs TRBV4-1 and TRBJ2-5, with D uncertain. This CDR3 is built from 13 residues. Trimming left V 4 bases short and J 2 bases short, with 8 bases between. The germline V gene has CDR1 MGHRA and CDR2 YSYEKL. The CDR3 spells CASSPLIQETQYF. CDR3 DNA sequence: TGCGCCAGCAGCCCCCTCATTCAAGAGACCCAGTACTTC.

V gene TRBV4-3 combines with J gene TRBJ1-5; D gene ambiguous. Per the germline V gene, CDR1 is LGHNA and CDR2 is YSLEER. The CDR3 sequence is 14 residues long. With 8 bases removed from V and 1 base from J, the gap between germline ends came to 12 bases. The CDR3 reads CASATRLSNQPQHF. The CDR3 coding sequence is TGCGCCAGCGCCACCCGGCTAAGCAATCAGCCCCAGCATTTT.

The genes are TRBV14 and TRBJ2-1, with 14 bases identical to TRBD2. There are 16 residues in the CDR3. In germline, CDR1 is SGHDN, CDR2 FVKESK. V trimming: 4 bases; J trimming: 7 bases; junction bases outside the gene matches: 6. CDR3 amino acids: CASSRSTSGRENEQFF. The CDR3 nucleotides read TGTGCCAGCAGCCGGTCGACTAGCGGGAGGGAGAATGAGCAGTTCTTC.

The chain carries TRBV9 and TRBJ1-2, with 7 bases matching TRBD1. In germline, CDR1 is SGDLS, CDR2 YYNGEE. Losses at the gene ends were 2 bases for V and 3 bases for J; bases not matched to a gene: 1. The length of the CDR3 is 13 residues. CDR3 sequence (DNA): TGTGCCAGCAGCGTCGGGACAGACTATGGCTACACCTTC. Protein product: CASSVGTDYGYTF.

This sequence joins TRBV30 and TRBJ2-7, with TRBD1 matching 10 bases. CDR3 length equals 14 residues. V was pared by 8 bases and J by 0 bases, with 7 bases of the junction left unmatched. Germline values: CDR1 GTSNPN, CDR2 SVGIG (reference sequence). The CDR3 protein is CASNRDRGSYEQYF. The CDR3 DNA reads as TGTGCCAGCAACCGGGACAGGGGCTCCTACGAGCAGTACTTC.

The V gene is TRBV3-1 (or the pseudogene TRBV3-2), the J gene TRBJ1-2, with 8 bases that match TRBD1. The J segment lost 8 bases and the V segment lost 6 bases, leaving 8 bases of the junction unmatched. Germline CDR1 is LGHDT and CDR2 is YNNKEL (reference sequence). This CDR3 is 13 amino acids long. The CDR3 sequence is CASSRQGTRGYTF. DNA for the CDR3: TGTGCCAGCAGTCGACAGGGGACGCGGGGCTACACCTTC.

The chain couples TRBV9 to TRBJ2-7, with 9 bases that match TRBD2. Germline lookup yields CDR1 SGDLS and CDR2 YYNGEE. Losses at the gene ends were 3 bases for V and 2 bases for J; bases not matched to a gene: 6. This CDR3 comprises 15 residues. The CDR3 nucleotides are TGTGCCAGCAGCGCAAATCCTAGCGGGGCCTACGAGCAGTACTTC. Residues: CASSANPSGAYEQYF.

The chain couples TRBV5-1 to TRBJ1-3; the D gene is possibly TRBD1 (6 bases). The V gene's germline CDR1 is SGHRS and CDR2 YFSETQ. The CDR3 is 15 amino acids. Trimming stripped 2 bases from V and 2 bases from J, with 11 bases between. The DNA for the CDR3 is TGCGCCAGCAGCTTAGGGGGGATAACTGGAAACACCATATATTTT. This sequence encodes CASSLGGITGNTIYF.

This chain links TRBV7-6 with TRBJ2-7; D is undetermined. This CDR3 spans 12 amino acids. CDR1 and CDR2 (germline): SGHVS, FNYEAQ. V was trimmed by 4 bases and J by 10 bases, leaving 14 bases between them. The DNA of the CDR3 is TGTGCCAGCAGCTCAAATCTGATCGTTCAGTACTTC. It codes for CASSSNLIVQYF.

Here the CDR3 reads CASSLDRQSNQPQHF. In nucleotides, the CDR3 is TGTGCCAGCAGCTTGGACAGACAGTCCAATCAGCCCCAGCATTTT. The chain couples TRBV7-2 to TRBJ1-5; possible D gene TRBD1, 6 bases. The germline V gene encodes CDR1 SGHTA and CDR2 FQGNSA. The CDR3 totals 15 residues. Trimming stripped 3 bases from V and 3 bases from J, with 12 bases between.

V gene TRBV15 combines with J gene TRBJ1-1, with no clear D. The germline V gene has CDR1 LNHNV and CDR2 YYDKDF (reference sequence). V gave up 0 bases and J gave up 4 bases, with 9 bases separating them. The CDR3 consists of 14 residues. The DNA for the CDR3 is TGTGCCACCAGCAGAGAGGGGAGGAGCACTGAAGCTTTCTTT. The encoded protein is CATSREGRSTEAFF. The full variable domain, completed using reference TRBV15 and TRBJ1-1, is DAMVIQNPRYQVTQFGKPVTLSCSQTLNHNVMYWYQQKSSQAPKLLFHYYDKDFNNEADTPDNFQSRRPNTSFCFLDIRSPGLGDTAMYLCATSREGRSTEAFFGQGTRLTVV.

The V call is TRBV5-1, the J call TRBJ2-1; possibly TRBD2 for D (5 bases). The CDR3 length is 16 residues. CDR1 and CDR2 from the germline V gene are SGHRS and YFSETQ. With 0 bases removed from V and 5 bases from J, the gap between germline ends came to 15 bases. The CDR3 reads CASSLVLAGLDNEQFF. The CDR3 DNA reads TGCGCCAGCAGCTTGGTATTAGCCGGACTGGACAATGAGCAGTTCTTC.

This clone has only one observation. This chain links TRBV5-1 with TRBJ2-4, with D perhaps matching TRBD1 (6 bases). Trimming removed 2 bases from V and 4 bases from J, with 10 bases in between. The CDR3 runs 14 residues. The V gene's germline CDR1 is SGHRS and CDR2 YFSETQ. The CDR3 reads CASSLAGAKNIQYF. The DNA for the CDR3 is TGCGCCAGCAGCTTAGCAGGGGCAAAAAACATTCAGTACTTC.

The chain has TRBV3-1 (or the pseudogene TRBV3-2) and TRBJ1-2; unclear D gene. The CDR3 length is 13 residues. Per germline, CDR1 LGHDT and CDR2 YNNKEL (reference sequence). The V end lost 1 base, the J end lost 7 bases, and 10 bases lay between the germline ends. In DNA, the CDR3 is TGTGCCAGCAGCCAAGCGCCCATTGGTGGCTACACCTTC. Amino acids: CASSQAPIGGYTF.